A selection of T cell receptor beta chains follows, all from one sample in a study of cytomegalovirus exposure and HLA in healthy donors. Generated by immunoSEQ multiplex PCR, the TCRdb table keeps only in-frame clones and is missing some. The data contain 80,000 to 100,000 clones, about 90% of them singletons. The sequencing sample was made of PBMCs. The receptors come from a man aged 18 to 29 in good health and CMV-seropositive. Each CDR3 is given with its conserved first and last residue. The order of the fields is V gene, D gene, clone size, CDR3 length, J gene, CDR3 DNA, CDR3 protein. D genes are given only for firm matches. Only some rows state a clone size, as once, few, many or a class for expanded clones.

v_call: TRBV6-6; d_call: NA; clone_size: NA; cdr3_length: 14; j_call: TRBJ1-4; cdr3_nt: TGTGCCAGCAGTTACGGACAGATAAATGAAAAACTGTTTTTT; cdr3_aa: CASSYGQINEKLFF
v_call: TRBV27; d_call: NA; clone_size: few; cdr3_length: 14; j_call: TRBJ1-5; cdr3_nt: TGTGCCACCCGCGGGGAGTATAGCAATCAGCCCCAGCATTTT; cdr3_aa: CATRGEYSNQPQHF
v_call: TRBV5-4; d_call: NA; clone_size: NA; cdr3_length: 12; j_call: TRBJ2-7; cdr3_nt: TGTGCCAGCAGCTTTTTAGCGTACGAGCAGTACTTC; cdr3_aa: CASSFLAYEQYF
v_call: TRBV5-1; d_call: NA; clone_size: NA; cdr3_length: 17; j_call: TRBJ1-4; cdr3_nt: TGCGCCAGCAGCTTGGGTCAAGACAGAGCGATGAATGAAAAACTGTTTTTT; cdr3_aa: CASSLGQDRAMNEKLFF
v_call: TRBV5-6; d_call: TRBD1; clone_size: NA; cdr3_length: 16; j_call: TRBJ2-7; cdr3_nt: TGTGCCAGCAGCCTGGTACCGGGACAGGGGCCCTACGAGCAGTACTTC; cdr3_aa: CASSLVPGQGPYEQYF
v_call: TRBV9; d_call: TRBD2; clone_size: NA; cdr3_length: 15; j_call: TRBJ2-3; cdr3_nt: TGTGCCAGCAGCTTGGGACTAGGGGGCACAGATACGCAGTATTTT; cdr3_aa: CASSLGLGGTDTQYF
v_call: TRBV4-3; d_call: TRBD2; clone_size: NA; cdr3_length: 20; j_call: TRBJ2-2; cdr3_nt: TGCGCCAGCAGCCCTCAGTCCCCCCTACTAGCGGGGGGAGACACCGGGGAGCTGTTTTTT; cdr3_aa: CASSPQSPLLAGGDTGELFF
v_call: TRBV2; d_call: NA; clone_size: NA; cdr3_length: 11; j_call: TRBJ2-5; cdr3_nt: TGTGCCAGCAGTGTACAGGAGACCCAGTACTTC; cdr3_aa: CASSVQETQYF
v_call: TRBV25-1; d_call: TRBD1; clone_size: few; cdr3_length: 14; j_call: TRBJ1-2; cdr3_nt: TGTGCCAGCAGTGGATCAGGGGGCTCTATGCGCTACACCTTC; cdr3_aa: CASSGSGGSMRYTF
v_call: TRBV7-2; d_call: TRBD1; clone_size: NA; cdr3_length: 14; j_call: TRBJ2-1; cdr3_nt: TGTGCCAGCAGCGCATGGGACAGCTACAATGAGCAGTTCTTC; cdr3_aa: CASSAWDSYNEQFF
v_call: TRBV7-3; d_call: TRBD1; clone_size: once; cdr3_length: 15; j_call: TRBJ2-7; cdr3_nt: TGTGCCAGCAGCCACGGGACAGGGACTCTGGACGAGCAGTACTTC; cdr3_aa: CASSHGTGTLDEQYF
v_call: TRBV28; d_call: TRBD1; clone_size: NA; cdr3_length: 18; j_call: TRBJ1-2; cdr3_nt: TGTGCCAGCAGCTCTCGCCGGGACAGAACAACCCACAACTATGGCTACACCTTC; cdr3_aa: CASSSRRDRTTHNYGYTF
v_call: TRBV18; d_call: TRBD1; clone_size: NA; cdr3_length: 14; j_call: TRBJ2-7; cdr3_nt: TGTGCCAGCTCACCACCGTGGCAGGGGGACGAGCAGTACTTC; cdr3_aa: CASSPPWQGDEQYF
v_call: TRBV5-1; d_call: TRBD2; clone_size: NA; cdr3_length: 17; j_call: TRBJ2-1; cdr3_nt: TGCGCCAGCAGCTTGGCTTTAGGCGGGAGCTCCTACAATGAGCAGTTCTTC; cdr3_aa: CASSLALGGSSYNEQFF
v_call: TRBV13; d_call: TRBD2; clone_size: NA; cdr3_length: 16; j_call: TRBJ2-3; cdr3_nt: TGTGCCAGCAGCTCCCAGACTAGCGGAGGCACAGATACGCAGTATTTT; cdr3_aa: CASSSQTSGGTDTQYF
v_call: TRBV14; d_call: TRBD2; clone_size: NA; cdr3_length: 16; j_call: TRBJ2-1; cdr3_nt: TGTGCCAGCAGCGTCGGACTAGCGGGGATATACAATGAGCAGTTCTTC; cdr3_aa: CASSVGLAGIYNEQFF
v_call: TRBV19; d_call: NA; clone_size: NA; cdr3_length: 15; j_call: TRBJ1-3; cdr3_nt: TGTGCCAGTAGTACTTCCGCGGACTCTGGAAACACCATATATTTT; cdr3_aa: CASSTSADSGNTIYF
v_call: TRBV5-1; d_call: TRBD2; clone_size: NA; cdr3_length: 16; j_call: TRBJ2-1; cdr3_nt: TGCGCCAGCAGCTTGGCCGGACTAGCGTCCTACAATGAGCAGTTCTTC; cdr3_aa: CASSLAGLASYNEQFF
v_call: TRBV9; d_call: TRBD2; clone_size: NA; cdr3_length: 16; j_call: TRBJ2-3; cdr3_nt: TGTGCCAGCAGCGTTGGGCGGGAGCCCCCCACAGATACGCAGTATTTT; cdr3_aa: CASSVGREPPTDTQYF
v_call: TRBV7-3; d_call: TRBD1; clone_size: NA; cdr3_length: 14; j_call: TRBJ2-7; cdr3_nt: TGTGCCAGCAGCCCGACAGGGGGCAACGACGAGCAGTACTTC; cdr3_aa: CASSPTGGNDEQYF
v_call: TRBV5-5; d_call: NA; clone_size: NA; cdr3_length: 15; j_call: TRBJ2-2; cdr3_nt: TGTGCCAGCAGCTTAGTACAGGGGGGGGCCGGGGAGCTGTTTTTT; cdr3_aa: CASSLVQGGAGELFF
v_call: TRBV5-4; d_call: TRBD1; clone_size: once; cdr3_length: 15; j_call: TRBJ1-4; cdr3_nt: TGTGCCAGCAGCTTGGGGACAGGGGAAAACGAAAAACTGTTTTTT; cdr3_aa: CASSLGTGENEKLFF